A selection of T cell receptor beta chains follows, all from one sample in a study of beta chain features in type 1 diabetes. This table comes from immunoSEQ multiplex PCR, and its TCRdb copy is limited to in-frame clones, with some not included. The sample contains about 260,000 clones, about 24% of which appear only once. The sequencing input was naive CD4+ T cells from blood. The receptors derive from a woman aged 25 to 45 with type 1 diabetes. The CDR3 runs from the conserved cysteine through the conserved F or W. D genes are given only for firm matches. A clone size is listed for some rows: how often the clone was seen (once, few, many), or a class if it is expanded.

v_gene: TRBV30
j_gene: TRBJ1-3
d_gene: .
abundance: .
CDR3nt: TGTGCCTGGAGTGTTGGCCACTCTGGAAACACCATATATTTT
CDR3aa: CAWSVGHSGNTIYF

v_gene: TRBV5-1
j_gene: TRBJ1-5
d_gene: .
abundance: once
CDR3nt: TGCGCCAGCAGCCCCGGACAGCAGGATCAGCCCCAGCATTTT
CDR3aa: CASSPGQQDQPQHF

v_gene: TRBV4-1
j_gene: TRBJ2-7
d_gene: TRBD2
abundance: few
CDR3nt: TGCGCCAGCAGCCCAATAGCGGGAGCCTACCGCTCCTACGAGCAGTACTTC
CDR3aa: CASSPIAGAYRSYEQYF

v_gene: TRBV9
j_gene: TRBJ2-3
d_gene: TRBD2
abundance: few
CDR3nt: TGTGCCAGCAGCGTTAGCGGGAGGGCCGATCATGATACGCAGTATTTT
CDR3aa: CASSVSGRADHDTQYF

v_gene: TRBV6-5
j_gene: TRBJ1-2
d_gene: TRBD1
abundance: .
CDR3nt: TGTGCCAGCAGCCCGACAGGGGGAGGTTATGGCTACACCTTC
CDR3aa: CASSPTGGGYGYTF

v_gene: TRBV30
j_gene: TRBJ1-1
d_gene: .
abundance: few
CDR3nt: TGTGCCTGGAGTGCACAGATGAACACTGAAGCTTTCTTT
CDR3aa: CAWSAQMNTEAFF

v_gene: TRBV5-1
j_gene: TRBJ1-3
d_gene: .
abundance: .
CDR3nt: TGCGCCAGCAGCGTCAACTCTGGAAACACCATATATTTT
CDR3aa: CASSVNSGNTIYF

v_gene: TRBV7-3
j_gene: TRBJ2-2
d_gene: .
abundance: .
CDR3nt: TGTGCCAGCGGCCTAGCCGTTAGTAGGGAGCTGTTTTTT
CDR3aa: CASGLAVSRELFF

v_gene: TRBV30
j_gene: TRBJ2-2
d_gene: TRBD2
abundance: few
CDR3nt: TGTGCCTGTACCGGGGTGAGCGGGATTGGCACCGGGGAGCTGTTTTTT
CDR3aa: CACTGVSGIGTGELFF

v_gene: TRBV19
j_gene: TRBJ2-7
d_gene: .
abundance: .
CDR3nt: TGTGCCAGTAGTTACTCCAGGGGAAGCTCCTACGAGCAGTACTTC
CDR3aa: CASSYSRGSSYEQYF

v_gene: TRBV7-9
j_gene: TRBJ1-5
d_gene: .
abundance: few
CDR3nt: TGTGCCAGCAGTCAGGGAGGGGCAGGGCGTCAGCCCCAGCATTTT
CDR3aa: CASSQGGAGRQPQHF

v_gene: TRBV29-1
j_gene: TRBJ1-4
d_gene: .
abundance: .
CDR3nt: TGCAGCGTTGTTTTTCAGGGAGAAAAACTGTTTTTT
CDR3aa: CSVVFQGEKLFF

v_gene: TRBV19
j_gene: TRBJ1-1
d_gene: TRBD1
abundance: few
CDR3nt: TGTGCCAGTAGAGCACAGGGGGAGACTGAAGCTTTCTTT
CDR3aa: CASRAQGETEAFF

v_gene: TRBV30
j_gene: TRBJ2-7
d_gene: .
abundance: few
CDR3nt: TGTGCCTGGAGTCGGGCAGGGGCTTCCTCCTACGAGCAGTACTTC
CDR3aa: CAWSRAGASSYEQYF

v_gene: TRBV29-1
j_gene: TRBJ1-1
d_gene: TRBD1
abundance: few
CDR3nt: TGCAGCGTTGGGGTAGGACAGGGGAACACTGAAGCTTTCTTT
CDR3aa: CSVGVGQGNTEAFF

v_gene: TRBV7-3
j_gene: TRBJ2-3
d_gene: TRBD2
abundance: .
CDR3nt: TGTGCCAGCAGCTTACTAGCGGGAGTGGCAGATACGCAGTATTTT
CDR3aa: CASSLLAGVADTQYF

v_gene: TRBV6-6
j_gene: TRBJ2-7
d_gene: .
abundance: .
CDR3nt: TGTGCCAGCAGCAACATCGATGTCTACGAGCAGTACTTC
CDR3aa: CASSNIDVYEQYF

v_gene: TRBV4-2
j_gene: TRBJ1-5
d_gene: .
abundance: .
CDR3nt: TGTGCCAGCAGCCAAGAATTAGGCGATGAGGGATCCGAAAATCAGCCCCAGCATTTT
CDR3aa: CASSQELGDEGSENQPQHF

v_gene: TRBV20-1
j_gene: TRBJ1-4
d_gene: .
abundance: .
CDR3nt: TGCAGTGCTAGAGTCACCGGGAAACTGTTTTTT
CDR3aa: CSARVTGKLFF

v_gene: TRBV29-1
j_gene: TRBJ1-1
d_gene: .
abundance: few
CDR3nt: TGCAGCGCCTCGACAAGAGAAGCTTTCTTT
CDR3aa: CSASTREAFF

v_gene: TRBV16
j_gene: TRBJ1-2
d_gene: .
abundance: .
CDR3nt: TGTGCCAGCAGCCAGAACTTTGGCTACACCTTC
CDR3aa: CASSQNFGYTF

v_gene: TRBV7-8
j_gene: TRBJ2-1
d_gene: TRBD2
abundance: .
CDR3nt: TGTGCCAGCAGCTCTGGGACTAGCGGGGGATACAATGAGCAGTTCTTC
CDR3aa: CASSSGTSGGYNEQFF

v_gene: TRBV28
j_gene: TRBJ1-2
d_gene: .
abundance: few
CDR3nt: TGTGCCAGCAGTTTGGGCCAGAACTATGGCTACACCTTC
CDR3aa: CASSLGQNYGYTF

v_gene: TRBV9
j_gene: TRBJ1-2
d_gene: TRBD1
abundance: .
CDR3nt: TGTGCCAGCAGCCAAGGCGGGACAGGAGGCCCTATCTATGGCTACACCTTC
CDR3aa: CASSQGGTGGPIYGYTF

v_gene: TRBV12-5
j_gene: TRBJ2-7
d_gene: .
abundance: few
CDR3nt: TGTGCTAGTGGTTTGGTCTCCGGGACACCCACCTACGAGCAGTACTTC
CDR3aa: CASGLVSGTPTYEQYF

v_gene: TRBV7-2
j_gene: TRBJ2-7
d_gene: TRBD1
abundance: .
CDR3nt: TGTGCCAGCAGCCCGAGGACAGGGGTCCACGAGCAGTACTTC
CDR3aa: CASSPRTGVHEQYF

v_gene: TRBV6-6
j_gene: TRBJ2-7
d_gene: .
abundance: .
CDR3nt: TGTGCCAGCAGTTACCGGCGGGAATCCTACGAGCAGTACTTC
CDR3aa: CASSYRRESYEQYF

v_gene: TRBV30
j_gene: TRBJ2-6
d_gene: .
abundance: few
CDR3nt: TGTGCCTGGAGTGTGAAGTCCAGGGCTGGGGCCAACGTCCTGACTTTC
CDR3aa: CAWSVKSRAGANVLTF

v_gene: TRBV6-5
j_gene: TRBJ2-1
d_gene: .
abundance: few
CDR3nt: TGTGCCAGCAGTTACGTCCCCAGCTCCTACAATGAGCAGTTCTTC
CDR3aa: CASSYVPSSYNEQFF

v_gene: TRBV9
j_gene: TRBJ2-2
d_gene: TRBD2
abundance: few
CDR3nt: TGTGCCAGCAGCGTAAGTGGGACTAGCGGGGCGAACACCGGGGAGCTGTTTTTT
CDR3aa: CASSVSGTSGANTGELFF

v_gene: TRBV28
j_gene: TRBJ2-1
d_gene: .
abundance: few
CDR3nt: TGTGCCAGCAGTTCCAGTCCACGGCAGGGGAGCAATGAGCAGTTCTTC
CDR3aa: CASSSSPRQGSNEQFF

v_gene: TRBV7-2
j_gene: TRBJ1-2
d_gene: .
abundance: .
CDR3nt: TGTGCCAGCAGACCTACGGGACATACGGAAAGCTACACCTTC
CDR3aa: CASRPTGHTESYTF

v_gene: TRBV25-1
j_gene: TRBJ2-1
d_gene: TRBD2
abundance: few
CDR3nt: TGTGCCAGCAGTGAATCGGGGGCTAGCGGGAGACCAGAGCAGTTCTTC
CDR3aa: CASSESGASGRPEQFF

v_gene: TRBV9
j_gene: TRBJ2-7
d_gene: TRBD1
abundance: .
CDR3nt: TGTGCCAGCAGCGTAGCCGACAGGGGCTACGAGCAGTACTTC
CDR3aa: CASSVADRGYEQYF

v_gene: TRBV5-7
j_gene: TRBJ1-2
d_gene: .
abundance: few
CDR3nt: TGTGCCAGCACCCAGACAGCGGGACCAGCTAACTATGGCTACACCTTC
CDR3aa: CASTQTAGPANYGYTF

v_gene: TRBV29-1
j_gene: TRBJ2-7
d_gene: .
abundance: few
CDR3nt: TGCAGCGTCTCGAGAGGGAGCGGTTTCTCCTACGAGCAGTACTTC
CDR3aa: CSVSRGSGFSYEQYF

v_gene: TRBV29-1
j_gene: TRBJ2-7
d_gene: .
abundance: .
CDR3nt: TGCAGCGTTGAAGATACCCGGGGTCCATCCTACGAGCAGTACTTC
CDR3aa: CSVEDTRGPSYEQYF

v_gene: TRBV25-1
j_gene: TRBJ2-3
d_gene: TRBD2
abundance: .
CDR3nt: TGTGCCTCGGGACTAGCGGCATTTGGTACGCAGTATTTT
CDR3aa: CASGLAAFGTQYF

v_gene: TRBV7-2
j_gene: TRBJ2-2
d_gene: TRBD2
abundance: .
CDR3nt: TGTGCCAGCAGCTGGGGACTAGTTCCCACCGGGGAGCTGTTTTTT
CDR3aa: CASSWGLVPTGELFF

v_gene: TRBV11-2
j_gene: TRBJ1-1
d_gene: TRBD1
abundance: .
CDR3nt: TGTGCCAGCAGCTCCCAAGGACAGGGGATCGAAGCTTTCTTT
CDR3aa: CASSSQGQGIEAFF

v_gene: TRBV27
j_gene: TRBJ2-1
d_gene: TRBD1
abundance: .
CDR3nt: TGTGCCAGCAGCCCCATGCGGGGACAGGTTTACAATGAGCAGTTCTTC
CDR3aa: CASSPMRGQVYNEQFF

v_gene: TRBV9
j_gene: TRBJ2-7
d_gene: .
abundance: .
CDR3nt: TGTGCCAGCAGCGTAGACGGCAGGGTAGATTCCTACGAGCAGTACTTC
CDR3aa: CASSVDGRVDSYEQYF

v_gene: TRBV4-1
j_gene: TRBJ2-5
d_gene: .
abundance: .
CDR3nt: TGCGCCAGCAGCCAAGCAGGACAATACCAAGAGACCCAGTACTTC
CDR3aa: CASSQAGQYQETQYF

v_gene: TRBV18
j_gene: TRBJ2-5
d_gene: TRBD2
abundance: few
CDR3nt: TGTGCCAGCTCACCTTCTAGCGGGAGAGCAGAGACCCAGTACTTC
CDR3aa: CASSPSSGRAETQYF

v_gene: TRBV7-3
j_gene: TRBJ2-1
d_gene: TRBD2
abundance: .
CDR3nt: TGTGCCAGCAGCTCAATAGCGGGACCCTACAATGAGCAGTTCTTC
CDR3aa: CASSSIAGPYNEQFF

v_gene: TRBV4-2
j_gene: TRBJ2-7
d_gene: TRBD1
abundance: few
CDR3nt: TGTGCCAGCAGCCAAGGGCAGGGGGCTAACTACGAGCAGTACTTC
CDR3aa: CASSQGQGANYEQYF

v_gene: TRBV10-3
j_gene: TRBJ2-4
d_gene: .
abundance: .
CDR3nt: TGTGCCATCAGTGATTTCCAACAAGCCAAAAACATTCAGTACTTC
CDR3aa: CAISDFQQAKNIQYF

v_gene: TRBV29-1
j_gene: TRBJ2-5
d_gene: .
abundance: .
CDR3nt: TGCAGCGTTGACAGGGGCGACTTAGAGACCCAGTACTTC
CDR3aa: CSVDRGDLETQYF

v_gene: TRBV15
j_gene: TRBJ2-1
d_gene: TRBD1
abundance: .
CDR3nt: TGTGCCACCAGGGGGACAGGGGGCTCCTACAATGAGCAGTTCTTC
CDR3aa: CATRGTGGSYNEQFF

v_gene: TRBV11-3
j_gene: TRBJ2-7
d_gene: .
abundance: .
CDR3nt: TGTGCCAGCAGCGCCGGGGCGGGACCCTACGAGCAGTACTTC
CDR3aa: CASSAGAGPYEQYF

v_gene: TRBV29-1
j_gene: TRBJ2-5
d_gene: TRBD2
abundance: .
CDR3nt: TGCAGCGTTCGATTGAGCGGGAGCGGCCAAGAGACCCAGTACTTC
CDR3aa: CSVRLSGSGQETQYF

v_gene: TRBV18
j_gene: TRBJ1-4
d_gene: .
abundance: .
CDR3nt: TGTGCCAGCTCACCCGCGGATGCAGGGACAAATGAAAAACTGTTTTTT
CDR3aa: CASSPADAGTNEKLFF

v_gene: TRBV7-2
j_gene: TRBJ2-3
d_gene: .
abundance: .
CDR3nt: TGTGCCAGCAGCTTAGTTGGAGGCACAGATACGCAGTATTTT
CDR3aa: CASSLVGGTDTQYF

v_gene: TRBV28
j_gene: TRBJ2-4
d_gene: .
abundance: .
CDR3nt: TGTGCCAGCAGTTCCCCAGGGAAGGAAAACATTCAGTACTTC
CDR3aa: CASSSPGKENIQYF

v_gene: TRBV30
j_gene: TRBJ2-7
d_gene: TRBD1
abundance: .
CDR3nt: TGTGCCTGGAGGGGGACAGGGGTCTACGAGCAGTACTTC
CDR3aa: CAWRGTGVYEQYF